This passage covers 25 T cell receptor beta chains from one sample sequenced in a study of identifying expanded T cells in peripheral blood. The table came from immunoSEQ multiplex PCR; TCRdb's copy has only in-frame clones and leaves some out. This sample has 45,000 to 75,000 clones; about four fifths occur once, and the top ten carry roughly 15%. Sequencing was done on a sample of blood. Source of these receptors: a person aged 18-70 years in good health.

This rearrangement joins TRBV5-1 to TRBJ2-2; 13 positions agree with TRBD2. Germline-derived CDR1 and CDR2 are SGHRS and YFSETQ. The length of the CDR3 is 17 residues. The trim removed 4 bases at V and 4 bases at J, leaving 7 bases unmatched. CDR3 coding DNA: TGCGCCAGCAGCCCCCGGACTAGCGGGAGCCCCACCGGGGAGCTGTTTTTT. Its protein product is CASSPRTSGSPTGELFF.

This clone was counted a few times. In nucleotides, the CDR3 is TGTGCCAGCAGTGAAGGGTTCCTCAATTCACCCCTCCACTTT. The encoded protein is CASSEGFLNSPLHF. The chain employs TRBV2 and TRBJ1-6; D not resolved. This CDR3 contains 14 residues. Germline V CDR1 and CDR2: SNHLY, FYNNEI. Trimming removed 1 base at V and 7 bases at J, with 8 bases between.

This rearrangement joins TRBV9 to TRBJ2-1; D uncertain. Trimming took 3 bases from V and 9 from J, leaving 16 bases between them. Germline assignment: CDR1 SGDLS and CDR2 YYNGEE. This CDR3 region has 14 residues. DNA for the CDR3: TGTGCCAGCAGCGAAGATGGTAGTTTGGGTGAGCAGTTCTTC. This gives the protein CASSEDGSLGEQFF.

V usage is TRBV4-1 and J usage is TRBJ1-6; no firm D call. The germline V gene encodes CDR1 MGHRA and CDR2 YSYEKL. The CDR3 has 13 residues. V lost 2 bases, J lost 8 bases, and 7 bases lay in between. Here the CDR3 reads CASSQSLDSPLHF. The CDR3 coding sequence is TGCGCCAGCAGCCAATCCCTTGATTCACCCCTCCACTTT.

The chain recombines TRBV9 with TRBJ2-1; 12 bases map to TRBD2. This CDR3 has 16 residues. The junction had 5 bases not matched to a gene; V was cut back by 4 bases and J by 3 bases. Germline-derived CDR1 and CDR2 are SGDLS and YYNGEE. This chain's CDR3 is CASSTRLAGDYNEQFF. The CDR3 DNA reads as TGTGCCAGCAGCACCAGACTAGCGGGGGACTACAATGAGCAGTTCTTC.

J is TRBJ2-4 and V is TRBV30, with 10 bases lining up with TRBD1. The CDR3 totals 16 residues. CDR1 and CDR2 from the germline V gene are GTSNPN and SVGIG (reference sequence). The V segment lost 1 base and the J segment 1 base; nucleotides outside the gene matches: 4. CDR3 bases: TGTGCCTGGAGTGGAGGGGGACAGGGGGCCAAAAACATTCAGTACTTC. Its protein is CAWSGGGQGAKNIQYF.

V gene TRBV7-3 combines with J gene TRBJ2-5; D is possibly TRBD1 (5 bases). V lost 0 bases and J 7 bases, leaving 9 bases between the germline ends. This CDR3 has 13 amino acids. Germline-derived CDR1 and CDR2 are SGHTA and FQGTGA. The CDR3 nucleotides read TGTGCCAGCAGCTTAACGATTCAGGGGACCCAGTACTTC. Amino acid sequence: CASSLTIQGTQYF.

V usage is TRBV2 and J usage is TRBJ2-5, with D possibly matching TRBD2 (7 bases). Trimming took 6 bases from V and 4 from J, leaving 12 bases between them. Germline V gives CDR1 SNHLY, CDR2 FYNNEI. The CDR3 spans 13 residues. In nucleotides, the CDR3 is TGTGCCAGCAGGATGGGAGGGGGAGAGACCCAGTACTTC. Translating it yields CASRMGGGETQYF.

This clone has a handful of counts. The rearrangement joins TRBV30 to TRBJ1-1; D is possibly TRBD1 (5 bases). V dropped 3 bases and J dropped 5 bases, with 10 bases sitting between them. Germline-derived CDR1 and CDR2 are GTSNPN and SVGIG (reference sequence). CDR3 length: 12 residues. CDR3 residues: CAWSRDLTEAFF. The CDR3 nucleotides read TGTGCCTGGAGCAGGGATTTGACTGAAGCTTTCTTT.

The sample holds many counts of this clone. The V call is TRBV19, the J call TRBJ2-7; D uncertain. CDR3 length: 13 residues. Germline CDR1 and CDR2: LNHDA and SQIVND (reference sequence). Trimming pared 0 bases from V and 3 bases from J, leaving 6 bases between. CDR3 sequence: CASSIEGGYEQYF. In DNA, the CDR3 is TGTGCCAGTAGTATAGAGGGCGGCTACGAGCAGTACTTC.

This chain connects TRBV13 to TRBJ2-5; TRBD2 might be the D (5 bases). V lost 0 bases and J 4 bases, leaving 15 bases between the germline ends. This CDR3 spans 16 amino acids. Germline CDR1 PRHDT, CDR2 FYEKMQ (reference sequence). The CDR3 region is CASSLGTTDEGETQYF. Here the CDR3 DNA reads TGTGCCAGCAGCTTAGGGACCACCGACGAGGGAGAGACCCAGTACTTC.

This chain connects TRBV29-1 to TRBJ2-3; 9 nucleotides match TRBD1. V shed 5 bases, J shed 5 bases, and the junction held 8 bases outside the gene matches. This CDR3 comprises 14 residues. Germline values: CDR1 SQVTM, CDR2 ANQGSEA. The CDR3 is CSVQGQGVIDTQYF. Here the CDR3 DNA reads TGCAGCGTTCAGGGACAGGGAGTAATAGATACGCAGTATTTT.

This chain joins TRBV29-1 and TRBJ2-6, with 9 positions matching TRBD1. The V gene's germline CDR1 is SQVTM and CDR2 ANQGSEA. J lost 4 bases, V lost 5 bases, and 3 bases had no gene match. The CDR3 runs 14 residues. The CDR3 reads CSVRTGEGANVLTF. The DNA for the CDR3 is TGCAGCGTTCGGACAGGGGAAGGGGCCAACGTCCTGACTTTC.

The V and J genes are TRBV28 and TRBJ2-5; 12 nucleotides agree with TRBD2. J gave up 6 bases and V 5 bases, and 4 bases lay outside the gene matches. CDR1 is MDHEN and CDR2 is SYDVKM in the germline V gene. This CDR3 comprises 14 residues. CDR3 DNA sequence: TGTGCCAGCAGTCCGACTAGCGGGAGCAAGACCCAGTACTTC. Its protein is CASSPTSGSKTQYF. The variable domain in full, completed from reference TRBV28 and TRBJ2-5, reads DVKVTQSSRYLVKRTGEKVFLECVQDMDHENMFWYRQDPGLGLRLIYFSYDVKMKEKGDIPEGYSVSREKKERFSLILESASTNQTSMYLCASSPTSGSKTQYFGPGTRLLVL.

The chain joins TRBV29-1 to TRBJ1-1, with TRBD1 identical over 7 bases. V was clipped by 0 bases and J by 7 bases; unmatched bases: 8. This CDR3 is 14 amino acids long. CDR1 and CDR2 (germline): SQVTM, ANQGSEA. CDR3: CSVEEYGQAYEAFF. The CDR3 nucleotides are TGCAGCGTTGAAGAGTACGGACAGGCCTATGAAGCTTTCTTT.

The chain joins TRBV14 to TRBJ1-3; D is unclear. V was cut by 3 bases and J by 0 bases, with 6 bases left in between. The CDR3 is made up of 14 amino acids. CDR1 SGHDN and CDR2 FVKESK come from the germline V gene. The CDR3: CASSQDLSGNTIYF. The CDR3 bases are TGTGCCAGCAGCCAGGACCTCTCTGGAAACACCATATATTTT.

The chain combines TRBV9 with TRBJ2-1; D tentatively fits TRBD1 or TRBD2 (6 bases each). This CDR3 region has 14 residues. Between the trimmed V and J ends, which lost 7 bases and 13 bases, there was a span of 24 bases. Germline CDR1 reads SGDLS; CDR2 reads YYNGEE. This chain's CDR3 is CASAEGGLTQKQFF. The CDR3 DNA sequence: TGTGCCAGCGCAGAGGGGGGCCTTACTCAAAAACAGTTCTTC.

This chain connects TRBV10-2 to TRBJ1-2; 7 nucleotides agree with TRBD1. The germline gives CDR1 WSHSY, CDR2 SAAADI. The CDR3 contains 17 residues. J lost 1 base, V lost 5 bases, and 13 bases had no gene match. CDR3 sequence (DNA): TGCGCCAGCAGTCTAGCCGGGACAGAATATCGTAACTATGGCTACACCTTC. Its translation: CASSLAGTEYRNYGYTF.

This chain joins TRBV29-1 and TRBJ2-1; D ambiguous. This CDR3 comprises 11 residues. Germline V gives CDR1 SQVTM, CDR2 ANQGSEA. Deletions cut 0 bases from V and 10 bases from J, with 7 bases between. The CDR3 DNA reads TGCAGCGTTGAAGATCTACGGGAGCAGTTCTTC. This gives the protein CSVEDLREQFF.

The genes are TRBV9 and TRBJ2-2; no firm D call. Germline-derived CDR1 and CDR2 are SGDLS and YYNGEE. V lost 4 bases and J lost 8, with 9 bases in between. The CDR3 runs 12 residues. CDR3 DNA: TGTGCCAGCAGCTCAACATTGGGGGAGCTGTTTTTT. It specifies CASSSTLGELFF. The full variable domain, completed using reference TRBV9 and TRBJ2-2, is DSGVTQTPKHLITATGQRVTLRCSPRSGDLSVYWYQQSLDQGLQFLIQYYNGEERAKGNILERFSAQQFPDLHSELNLSSLELGDSALYFCASSSTLGELFFGEGSRLTVL.

This chain joins TRBV6-5 and TRBJ1-6; D is unclear. The V and J ends lost 3 bases and 7 bases respectively, with 7 bases between them. This CDR3 contains 13 residues. Looked up from germline, CDR1 is MNHEY and CDR2 is SVGAGI. CDR3 sequence: CASSYSRNSPLHF. The CDR3 region has the DNA TGTGCCAGCAGTTATTCGCGGAATTCACCCCTCCACTTT.

In its sample, this clone was seen once. In DNA, the CDR3 is TGCGCCAGCAGCGAGGGGGTAGTGACTGAAGCTTTCTTT. Encoded protein: CASSEGVVTEAFF. The chain uses TRBV5-1 and TRBJ1-1, with a possible D match to TRBD1 (6 bases). With 4 bases removed from V and 5 bases from J, the gap between germline ends came to 12 bases. The length of the CDR3 is 13 residues. Germline lookup yields CDR1 SGHRS and CDR2 YFSETQ.

The chain carries TRBV9 and TRBJ2-1; weak D call: TRBD2 (5 bases). V was trimmed by 1 base and J by 4 bases, leaving 12 bases between them. This CDR3 has 15 amino acids. The germline gives CDR1 SGDLS, CDR2 YYNGEE. The CDR3, as DNA: TGTGCCAGCAGCGTAACCCACGGCGGGTACAATGAGCAGTTCTTC. Translation gives CASSVTHGGYNEQFF.

The chain has TRBV4-1 and TRBJ1-4; perhaps TRBD1 as D (5 bases). The CDR3 consists of 21 residues. The germline CDR1 and CDR2 sequences are MGHRA and YSYEKL. The germline V and J ends were trimmed by 3 bases and 0 bases, with 26 bases remaining between them. CDR3 nucleotides: TGCGCCAGCAGCCACGGCCCTAGGGATTTCGACAGATTATCAACTAATGAAAAACTGTTTTTT. It translates to CASSHGPRDFDRLSTNEKLFF.

The rearrangement links TRBV2 to TRBJ1-1; D is perhaps TRBD1 (6 bases). V was shortened by 1 base and J by 4 bases, with 16 bases between the two germline ends. Germline values: CDR1 SNHLY, CDR2 FYNNEI. The CDR3 is made up of 16 amino acids. In nucleotides, the CDR3 is TGTGCCAGCAGTGAAGAACGTGCCAGGGGAAGCACTGAAGCTTTCTTT. Translating it yields CASSEERARGSTEAFF.